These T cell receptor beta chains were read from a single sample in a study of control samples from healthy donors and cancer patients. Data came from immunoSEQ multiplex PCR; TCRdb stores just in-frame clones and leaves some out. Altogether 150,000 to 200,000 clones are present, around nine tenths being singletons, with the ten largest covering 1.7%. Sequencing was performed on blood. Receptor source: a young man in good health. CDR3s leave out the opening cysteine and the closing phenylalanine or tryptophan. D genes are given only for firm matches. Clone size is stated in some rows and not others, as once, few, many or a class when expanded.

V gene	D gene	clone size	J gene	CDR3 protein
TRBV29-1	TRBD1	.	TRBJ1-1	SVEPGQGRAF
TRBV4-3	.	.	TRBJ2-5	ASSQDMLGETQY
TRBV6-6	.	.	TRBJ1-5	ASRRRGGDQPQH
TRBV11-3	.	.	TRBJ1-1	ASSLGPGTEAF
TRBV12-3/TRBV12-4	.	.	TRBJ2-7	ASSFSYEQY
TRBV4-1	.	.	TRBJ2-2	ASSQDRRGLGTGELF
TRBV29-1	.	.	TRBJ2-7	SVEDRTSYEQY
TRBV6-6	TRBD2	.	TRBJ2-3	ASSPVRAGGGTQY
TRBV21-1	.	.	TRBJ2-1	ASSKGGYNEQF
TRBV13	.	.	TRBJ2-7	ASSSGPMGSYEQY
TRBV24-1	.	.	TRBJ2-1	ATSDTAEVYNEQF
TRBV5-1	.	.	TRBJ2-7	ASSRGTESSYEQY
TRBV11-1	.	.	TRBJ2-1	ASSLFNEQF
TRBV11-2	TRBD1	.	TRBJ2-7	ASSGSAGLRDRAEQY
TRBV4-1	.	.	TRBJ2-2	ASSQETGELF
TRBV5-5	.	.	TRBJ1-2	ASSSGESSWTDYGYT
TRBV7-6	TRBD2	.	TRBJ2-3	ASSLPTSGSSTDTQY
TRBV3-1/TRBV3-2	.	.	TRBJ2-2	ASSQPTSSGELF
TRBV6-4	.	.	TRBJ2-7	ASSRGIEQY
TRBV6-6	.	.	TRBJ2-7	ASSPSSNGEQY
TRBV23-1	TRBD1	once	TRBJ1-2	ASVRTGGAANYGYT
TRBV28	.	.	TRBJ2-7	ASSLGRNSYEQY
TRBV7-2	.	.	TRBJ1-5	ASSLAGGGSNQPQH
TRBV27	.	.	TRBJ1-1	ASKHGDTEAF
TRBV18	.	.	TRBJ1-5	ASSPQGGNQPQH
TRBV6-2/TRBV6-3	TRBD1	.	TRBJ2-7	ASSPDRVQEQY
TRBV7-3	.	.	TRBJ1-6	ASSLTGGRNSPLH
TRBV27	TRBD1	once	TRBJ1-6	ASSNRGSPLH
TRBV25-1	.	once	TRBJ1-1	ASSGVLFSSTEAF
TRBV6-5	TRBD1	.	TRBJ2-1	ASSATGGKQF
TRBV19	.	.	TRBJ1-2	ASSLSLGGYGYT
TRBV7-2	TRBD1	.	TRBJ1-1	ASSETGSGTEAF
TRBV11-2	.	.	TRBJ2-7	ASSLAGTEQY
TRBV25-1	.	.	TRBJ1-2	ASRQSGTALYYGYT
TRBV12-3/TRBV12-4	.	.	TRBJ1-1	ASSSLPDTEAF
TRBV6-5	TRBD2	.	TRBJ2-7	ASSTSERHYEQY
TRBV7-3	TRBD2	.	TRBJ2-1	ASSFGLAEYNEQF
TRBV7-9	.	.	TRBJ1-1	ASSNPREARNTEAF
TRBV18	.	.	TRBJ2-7	ASSPNGQNYEQY
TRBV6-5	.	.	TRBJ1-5	ASSPRGSQPQH
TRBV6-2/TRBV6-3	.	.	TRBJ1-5	ASSYLDRMEPQH
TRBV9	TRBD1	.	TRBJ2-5	ASSAPGGRETQY
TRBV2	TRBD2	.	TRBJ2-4	ASLQGVGLLAKNIQY
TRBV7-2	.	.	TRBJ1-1	ASRPQGPNTEAF
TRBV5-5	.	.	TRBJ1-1	ASSLGHLNTEAF
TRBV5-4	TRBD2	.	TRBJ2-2	ASSLATTSGVGYTGELF
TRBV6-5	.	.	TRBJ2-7	ASSEITYEQY
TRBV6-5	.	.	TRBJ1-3	ASSYGQANSGNTIY
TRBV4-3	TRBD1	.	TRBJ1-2	ASSQDLLTGPVYGYT
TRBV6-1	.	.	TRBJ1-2	ASSEQVGQYSYGYT
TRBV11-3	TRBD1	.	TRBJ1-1	ASSLGTGAEAF
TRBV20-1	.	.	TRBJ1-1	SASRTEANTEAF
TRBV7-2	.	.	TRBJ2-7	ASSLGSWSSYEQY
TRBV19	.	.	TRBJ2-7	ASSPDWKSEQY